The sequence of this T cell receptor (beta chain) was determined in a study of Graves' ophthalmopathy and Graves' hyperthyroidism. Study findings and constraints: Most thyroid-expanded clonotypes exceeding 0.001 frequency were also found in blood.

CDR3 regions of TCR beta were amplified from RNA transcripts. An opening RT-PCR round employed HTBI primers and preceded a second-round multiplex PCR. TCRdb re-called the multiplex PCR reads with MiXCR, one entry per CDR3 protein. The table has about 740,000 distinct CDR3 sequences, roughly 41% seen once; the top ten hold 40% to 55%. This clonotype has a handful of counts. Its antigen is not known. The V gene's germline CDR1 is MNHNY and CDR2 SVGAGI (reference sequence). The CDR3 extends over 16 amino acids. J lost 4 bases, V lost 2 bases, and 6 bases had no gene match. The sample comprised peripheral blood. This sequence joins TRBV6-6 and TRBJ1-2, with 11 bases matching TRBD1. The sequence derives from an adult man with Graves' ophthalmopathy. Here the CDR3 DNA reads TGTGCCAGCAGTTACACCCGGACAGGGGGCGGCTATGGCTACACCTTC. Its protein is CASSYTRTGGGYGYTF.